A single sample is the source of the 21 T cell receptor beta chains below, sequenced in a study of CD8+CD57+ T cells in acquired aplastic anemia. Genomic DNA constituted the template upon which TCR beta VDJ and CDR3 profiling was performed. One entry per CDR3 protein results from TCRdb running MiXCR on the reads. Of some 220,000 distinct CDR3 sequences detected, around 32% appear once; the ten largest clones hold 1.1%. The specimen sequenced was sorted CD4+, CD8+, or CD8+CD57+ T cells (not recorded which) from PBMCs. These receptors were obtained from a human donor in good health, serving as a control.

The V and J genes are TRBV5-1 and TRBJ1-6; perhaps TRBD1 as D (5 bases). From germline, CDR1 is SGHRS and CDR2 YFSETQ. This CDR3 comprises 14 residues. V was pared by 0 bases and J by 8 bases, with 9 bases between. CDR3 protein: CASSLAQAHSPLHF. The CDR3 nucleotides read TGCGCCAGCAGCTTGGCACAGGCCCATTCACCCCTCCACTTT.

This clonotype occurred many times. Written as DNA, the CDR3 is TGTGCCATCAGTGACGGGACAGGGGGTAATGAAAAACTGTTTTTT. Amino acid sequence: CAISDGTGGNEKLFF. V is TRBV10-3 and J is TRBJ1-4, with 11 nucleotides matching TRBD1. V dropped 3 bases and J dropped 4; count of bases not matched to a gene: 1. The CDR3 consists of 15 residues. Germline CDR1 reads ENHRY; CDR2 reads SYGVKD.

This clonotype was counted at least ten times. The chain links TRBV7-2 to TRBJ1-2; the D gene is possibly TRBD1 (6 bases). Germline assignment: CDR1 SGHTA and CDR2 FQGNSA. Trimming left V 2 bases short and J 6 bases short, with 10 bases between. The CDR3 length is 13 residues. CDR3 residues: CASSLYGGNGYTF. DNA of the CDR3: TGTGCCAGCAGCTTATACGGGGGCAATGGCTACACCTTC. The full variable domain, rest sourced from reference TRBV7-2 and TRBJ1-2, is GAGVSQSPSNKVTEKGKDVELRCDPISGHTALYWYRQSLGQGLEFLIYFQGNSAPDKSGLPSDRFSAERTGGSVSTLTIQRTQQEDSAVYLCASSLYGGNGYTFGSGTRLTVV.

J is TRBJ2-5 and V is TRBV2; D remains unclear. Germline V lookup: CDR1 SNHLY, CDR2 FYNNEI. This CDR3 has 13 amino acids. Trimming removed 3 bases from V and 3 bases from J, with 8 bases in between. The CDR3 sequence is CASSETRKETQYF. The CDR3 nucleotides are TGTGCCAGCAGTGAGACCAGAAAAGAGACCCAGTACTTC.

Many counts were recorded for this clonotype. V usage is TRBV9 and J usage is TRBJ2-7, with 7 nucleotides matching TRBD2. Germline CDR1 and CDR2: SGDLS and YYNGEE. Germline trimming cut 2 bases from V and 2 bases from J; bases unmatched to any gene: 7. This CDR3 is built from 15 residues. The CDR3 is CASSVSSGDTYEQYF. The CDR3 region has the DNA TGTGCCAGCAGCGTTTCGAGCGGGGATACCTACGAGCAGTACTTC.

The DNA of the CDR3 is TGTGCCAGCAGCCTGACAGAAAATTCACCCCTCCACTTT. Residues: CASSLTENSPLHF. The chain links TRBV7-9 to TRBJ1-6, with D maybe TRBD1 (5 bases). This CDR3 region has 13 residues. The germline V gene encodes CDR1 SEHNR and CDR2 FQNEAQ (reference sequence). V was clipped by 5 bases and J by 7 bases, with 9 bases between them. Full variable domain (rest looked up from reference TRBV7-9 and TRBJ1-6): DTGVSQNPRHKITKRGQNVTFRCDPISEHNRLYWYRQTLGQGPEFLTYFQNEAQLEKSRLLSDRFSAERPKGSFSTLEIQRTEQGDSAMYLCASSLTENSPLHFGNGTRLTVT.

The genes are TRBV24-1 and TRBJ2-7, with unresolved D. The CDR3 sequence is 14 residues long. Germline V gene data show CDR1 as KGHDR and CDR2 as SFDVKD. V lost 4 bases, J lost 0 bases, and 9 bases lay in between. In DNA, the CDR3 is TGTGCCACCAGTGACAGTTGGGGCTCCTACGAGCAGTACTTC. This sequence encodes CATSDSWGSYEQYF.

At least ten counts were recorded for this clonotype. The chain joins TRBV6-1 to TRBJ1-2; D call uncertain. Trimming removed 4 bases from V and 6 bases from J, with 9 bases in between. Germline V CDR1 and CDR2: MNHNS, SASEGT. This CDR3 has 12 residues. The CDR3 protein is CASSVLGNGYTF. CDR3 sequence (DNA): TGTGCCAGCAGTGTTCTGGGAAATGGCTACACCTTC.

The V and J genes are TRBV7-8 and TRBJ2-6; no clear D gene. Between the trimmed V and J ends, which lost 5 bases and 4 bases, there was a span of 6 bases. CDR1 SGHVS and CDR2 FQNEAQ come from the germline V gene. This CDR3 comprises 13 residues. CDR3 coding DNA: TGTGCCAGCAGCACCAGGGGGGCCAACGTCCTGACTTTC. Translation gives CASSTRGANVLTF.

J is TRBJ1-6 and V is TRBV14; D may be TRBD1 (6 bases). Per germline, CDR1 SGHDN and CDR2 FVKESK. Trimming removed 1 base at V and 5 bases at J, with 12 bases between. The CDR3 sequence is 16 residues long. DNA for the CDR3: TGTGCCAGCAGCCAAGGTCCAGGACAGAATAATTCACCCCTCCACTTT. Translation gives CASSQGPGQNNSPLHF.

The chain is built from TRBV5-4 and TRBJ2-5, with D possibly TRBD2 on 5 matching bases. Germline loops: CDR1 SGHNT, CDR2 YYREEE (reference sequence). The V gene lost 3 bases and the J gene lost 4 bases, with 13 bases spanning the gap. The CDR3 is made up of 14 amino acids. CDR3 sequence reads: CASSSSGRGETQYF. CDR3 DNA: TGTGCCAGCAGCTCTTCCGGTCGGGGAGAGACCCAGTACTTC.

In this sample, this clonotype turned up many times. The chain uses TRBV29-1 and TRBJ2-5, with 8 bases identical to TRBD2. The trim removed 7 bases at V and 1 base at J, leaving 17 bases unmatched. The CDR3 is 17 residues long. Germline V CDR1 and CDR2: SQVTM, ANQGSEA. The CDR3 sequence: CSARHYKRGRLQETQYF. In DNA, the CDR3 is TGCAGCGCAAGACACTATAAGCGGGGGAGACTCCAAGAGACCCAGTACTTC.

The table lists this clonotype with a few counts. CDR3 in amino acids: CASAAQALSYNEQFF. For the CDR3, the DNA is TGTGCCAGCGCCGCACAGGCGCTCTCCTACAATGAGCAGTTCTTC. The rearrangement links TRBV2 to TRBJ2-1, with a possible D match to TRBD1 (5 bases). The CDR3 contains 15 residues. From germline, CDR1 is SNHLY and CDR2 FYNNEI. Deletions cut 8 bases from V and 0 bases from J, with 14 bases between.

This clonotype occurred a few times. The CDR3 DNA reads TGTGCCAGCAGCCATTCCCAGACGGACGAGCAGTACTTC. Protein: CASSHSQTDEQYF. This chain connects TRBV3-1 to TRBJ2-7, with D uncertain. The V gene's germline CDR1 is LGHDT and CDR2 YNNKEL (reference sequence). The CDR3 length is 13 residues. V shed 3 bases and J shed 5 bases, with 11 bases lying between them.

V usage is TRBV10-3 and J usage is TRBJ2-1; tentative D call: TRBD2 (6 bases). Between the trimmed V and J ends, which lost 10 bases and 0 bases, there was a span of 13 bases. CDR3 size: 14 residues. Germline values: CDR1 ENHRY, CDR2 SYGVKD. The CDR3 sequence is CATTGLGSYNEQFF. The DNA of the CDR3 is TGTGCCACCACGGGACTCGGCTCCTACAATGAGCAGTTCTTC.

This chain joins TRBV7-9 and TRBJ1-6; D is undetermined. Germline CDR1 SEHNR, CDR2 FQNEAQ (reference sequence). The CDR3 runs to 13 residues. V was pared by 3 bases and J by 10 bases, with 10 bases between. This CDR3 is CASSFVNTSPLHF. CDR3 coding DNA: TGTGCCAGCAGCTTCGTAAACACCTCACCCCTCCACTTT. Full variable domain (remainder filled in from reference TRBV7-9 and TRBJ1-6): DTGVSQNPRHKITKRGQNVTFRCDPISEHNRLYWYRQTLGQGPEFLTYFQNEAQLEKSRLLSDRFSAERPKGSFSTLEIQRTEQGDSAMYLCASSFVNTSPLHFGNGTRLTVT.

This clonotype was seen at least ten times. CDR3 sequence: CASSSPDWEETQYF. The DNA of the CDR3 is TGTGCCAGCAGTTCGCCTGACTGGGAAGAGACCCAGTACTTC. The V gene is TRBV12-3 or TRBV12-4, the J gene TRBJ2-5; D unresolved. CDR3 length equals 14 residues. Trimming left V 4 bases short and J 3 bases short, with 12 bases between.

This clonotype appeared many times. The CDR3 protein is CASSRHGGRNTEAFF. The CDR3 DNA follows: TGTGCCAGCAGCCGACATGGGGGCCGAAACACTGAAGCTTTCTTT. The chain has TRBV7-8 and TRBJ1-1; a possible D gene is TRBD1 (6 bases). The germline V gene encodes CDR1 SGHVS and CDR2 FQNEAQ. This CDR3 region has 15 residues. The V gene lost 5 bases and the J gene lost 2 bases, with 15 bases spanning the gap. Full variable domain (outside the CDR3, taken from reference TRBV7-8 and TRBJ1-1): GAGVSQSPRYKVAKRGQDVALRCDPISGHVSLFWYQQALGQGPEFLTYFQNEAQLDKSGLPSDRFFAERPEGSVSTLKIQRTQQEDSAVYLCASSRHGGRNTEAFFGQGTRLTVV.

This clonotype was detected ten times or more. The rearrangement joins TRBV5-1 to TRBJ2-5, with D perhaps TRBD1 (6 bases). V dropped 0 bases and J dropped 12 bases, with 9 bases sitting between them. The germline V gene encodes CDR1 SGHRS and CDR2 YFSETQ. The length of the CDR3 is 11 residues. In DNA, the CDR3 is TGCGCCAGCAGCTTGGCAGGACAGAAGTACTTC. It translates to CASSLAGQKYF.

V gene TRBV29-1 combines with J gene TRBJ2-1; D is undetermined. The germline V gene encodes CDR1 SQVTM and CDR2 ANQGSEA. V lost 6 bases and J lost 4, with 19 bases in between. This CDR3 is built from 15 residues. The chain's CDR3 is CSVIKRAPPYNEQFF. The CDR3 DNA follows: TGCAGCGTCATTAAACGGGCACCTCCTTACAATGAGCAGTTCTTC.

The chain employs TRBV9 and TRBJ2-7; tentatively, D is TRBD1 (6 bases). Trimming removed 4 bases from V and 1 base from J, with 9 bases in between. The germline CDR1 and CDR2 sequences are SGDLS and YYNGEE. The CDR3 loop spans 13 amino acids. CDR3 amino acids: CASSQDSSYEQYF. CDR3 coding DNA: TGTGCCAGCAGCCAGGACAGTTCCTACGAGCAGTACTTC.